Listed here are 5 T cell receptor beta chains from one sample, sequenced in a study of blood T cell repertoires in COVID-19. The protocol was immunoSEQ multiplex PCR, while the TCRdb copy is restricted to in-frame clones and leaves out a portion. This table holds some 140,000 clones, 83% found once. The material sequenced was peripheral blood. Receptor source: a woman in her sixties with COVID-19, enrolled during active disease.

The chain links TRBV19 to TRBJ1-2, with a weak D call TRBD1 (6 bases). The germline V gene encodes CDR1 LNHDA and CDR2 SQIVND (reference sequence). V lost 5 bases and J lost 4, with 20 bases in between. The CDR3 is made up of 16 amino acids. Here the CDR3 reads CASSGPEQGSGYGYTF. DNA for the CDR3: TGTGCCAGTAGTGGCCCCGAACAGGGCTCAGGCTATGGCTACACCTTC. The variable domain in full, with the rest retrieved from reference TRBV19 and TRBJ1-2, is DGGITQSPKYLFRKEGQNVTLSCEQNLNHDAMYWYRQDPGQGLRLIYYSQIVNDFQKGDIAEGYSVSREKKESFPLTVTSAQKNPTAFYLCASSGPEQGSGYGYTFGSGTRLTVV.

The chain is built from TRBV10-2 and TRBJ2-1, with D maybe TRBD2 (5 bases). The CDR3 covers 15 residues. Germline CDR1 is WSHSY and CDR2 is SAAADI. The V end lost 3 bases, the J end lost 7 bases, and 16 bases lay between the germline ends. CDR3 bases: TGCGCCAGCAGTGAACCCTCGAGGGCTTGGAATGAGCAGTTCTTC. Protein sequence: CASSEPSRAWNEQFF.

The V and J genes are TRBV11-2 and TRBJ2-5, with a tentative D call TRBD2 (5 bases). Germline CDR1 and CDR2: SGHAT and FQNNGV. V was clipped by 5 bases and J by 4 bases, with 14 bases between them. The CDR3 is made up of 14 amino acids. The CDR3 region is CASSTTRGRETQYF. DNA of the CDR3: TGTGCCAGCAGCACGACCCGAGGGCGAGAGACCCAGTACTTC.

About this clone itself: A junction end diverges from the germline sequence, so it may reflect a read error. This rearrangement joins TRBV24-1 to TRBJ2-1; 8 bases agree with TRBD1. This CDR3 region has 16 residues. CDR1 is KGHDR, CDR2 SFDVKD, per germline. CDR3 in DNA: TGTGCCACCAGTAATTTCGACAGGGGACCTTCGGATGAGCAGTTCTTC. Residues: CATSNFDRGPSDEQFF.

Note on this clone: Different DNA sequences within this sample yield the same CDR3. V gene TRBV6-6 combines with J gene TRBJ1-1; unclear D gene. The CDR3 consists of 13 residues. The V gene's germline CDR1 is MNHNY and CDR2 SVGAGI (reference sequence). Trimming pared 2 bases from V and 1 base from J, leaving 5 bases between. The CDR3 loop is CASSYEGNTEAFF. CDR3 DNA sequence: TGTGCCAGCAGTTACGAGGGGAACACTGAAGCTTTCTTT.